The clone carrying this T cell receptor beta chain occurred a few times. The data derive from a study of blood T cell repertoires in COVID-19. Looking at the study overall: Sites in the United States, Italy and Spain provided acute and convalescent COVID-19 samples. PBMCs, B-cell-depleted T cells, or T cells were the source of the cDNA or gDNA that made up the material.

In germline, CDR1 is SGDLS, CDR2 YYNGEE. V gave up 0 bases and J gave up 1 base, with 10 bases separating them. This CDR3 is built from 15 residues. Original data processing: For nucleated cells, counts were estimated from reference gene primer amplification. The protocol was immunoSEQ multiplex PCR, while the TCRdb copy is restricted to in-frame clones and leaves out a portion. V, J and clone size are taken as reported in that table, and D and trimming were inferred from the DNA itself. The table lists about 99,000 clones, about four fifths of them singletons. The sample was peripheral blood. This TCR came from a man in his fifties or sixties with acute or convalescent COVID-19. The genes are TRBV9 and TRBJ1-1, with D maybe TRBD1 (5 bases). The CDR3 reads CASSVDGGGNTEAFF. In DNA form, the CDR3 reads TGTGCCAGCAGCGTAGATGGGGGAGGGAACACTGAAGCTTTCTTT.